This T cell receptor (beta chain) derives from a study of CD8 T cells in ankylosing spondylitis. About this clonotype itself: Its antigen is undetermined.

Regarding the study as a whole: Matched ankylosing spondylitis synovial fluid reportedly showed significant enrichment of disease-linked clones. A motif of under 10 highly homologous TCR beta variants was seen as apparently characteristic of ankylosing spondylitis blood.

The CDR3 covers 14 residues. V lost 5 bases, J lost 7 bases, and 7 bases stayed unmatched. CDR1 is SEHNR, CDR2 FQNEAQ, per germline (reference sequence). TCRdb re-analysed the 5' RACE reads in MiXCR, keeping a single row per CDR3 protein. This sample has roughly 440,000 distinct CDR3 sequences, with more than 15% found just once. The clonotype comes from a male donor with ankylosing spondylitis. Sequences were obtained from blood, either unsorted or a sorted T cell fraction (not recorded which). The rearrangement uses TRBV7-9 and TRBJ2-1, with 8 nucleotides matching TRBD2. The DNA for the CDR3 is TGTGCCAGCAGCGGGATAGCGGGGATAAATGAGCAGTTCTTC. Its translation is CASSGIAGINEQFF.